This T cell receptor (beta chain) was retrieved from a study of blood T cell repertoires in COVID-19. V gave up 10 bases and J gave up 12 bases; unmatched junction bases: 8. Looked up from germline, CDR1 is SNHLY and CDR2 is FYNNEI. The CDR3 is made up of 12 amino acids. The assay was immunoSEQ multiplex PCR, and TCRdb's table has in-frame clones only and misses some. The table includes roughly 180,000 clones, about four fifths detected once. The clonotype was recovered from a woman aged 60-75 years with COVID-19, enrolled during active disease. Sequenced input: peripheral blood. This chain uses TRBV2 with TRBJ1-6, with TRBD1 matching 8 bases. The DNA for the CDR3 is TGTGCCACAGAGACAGGGGAGGGACCCCTCCACTTT. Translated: CATETGEGPLHF.